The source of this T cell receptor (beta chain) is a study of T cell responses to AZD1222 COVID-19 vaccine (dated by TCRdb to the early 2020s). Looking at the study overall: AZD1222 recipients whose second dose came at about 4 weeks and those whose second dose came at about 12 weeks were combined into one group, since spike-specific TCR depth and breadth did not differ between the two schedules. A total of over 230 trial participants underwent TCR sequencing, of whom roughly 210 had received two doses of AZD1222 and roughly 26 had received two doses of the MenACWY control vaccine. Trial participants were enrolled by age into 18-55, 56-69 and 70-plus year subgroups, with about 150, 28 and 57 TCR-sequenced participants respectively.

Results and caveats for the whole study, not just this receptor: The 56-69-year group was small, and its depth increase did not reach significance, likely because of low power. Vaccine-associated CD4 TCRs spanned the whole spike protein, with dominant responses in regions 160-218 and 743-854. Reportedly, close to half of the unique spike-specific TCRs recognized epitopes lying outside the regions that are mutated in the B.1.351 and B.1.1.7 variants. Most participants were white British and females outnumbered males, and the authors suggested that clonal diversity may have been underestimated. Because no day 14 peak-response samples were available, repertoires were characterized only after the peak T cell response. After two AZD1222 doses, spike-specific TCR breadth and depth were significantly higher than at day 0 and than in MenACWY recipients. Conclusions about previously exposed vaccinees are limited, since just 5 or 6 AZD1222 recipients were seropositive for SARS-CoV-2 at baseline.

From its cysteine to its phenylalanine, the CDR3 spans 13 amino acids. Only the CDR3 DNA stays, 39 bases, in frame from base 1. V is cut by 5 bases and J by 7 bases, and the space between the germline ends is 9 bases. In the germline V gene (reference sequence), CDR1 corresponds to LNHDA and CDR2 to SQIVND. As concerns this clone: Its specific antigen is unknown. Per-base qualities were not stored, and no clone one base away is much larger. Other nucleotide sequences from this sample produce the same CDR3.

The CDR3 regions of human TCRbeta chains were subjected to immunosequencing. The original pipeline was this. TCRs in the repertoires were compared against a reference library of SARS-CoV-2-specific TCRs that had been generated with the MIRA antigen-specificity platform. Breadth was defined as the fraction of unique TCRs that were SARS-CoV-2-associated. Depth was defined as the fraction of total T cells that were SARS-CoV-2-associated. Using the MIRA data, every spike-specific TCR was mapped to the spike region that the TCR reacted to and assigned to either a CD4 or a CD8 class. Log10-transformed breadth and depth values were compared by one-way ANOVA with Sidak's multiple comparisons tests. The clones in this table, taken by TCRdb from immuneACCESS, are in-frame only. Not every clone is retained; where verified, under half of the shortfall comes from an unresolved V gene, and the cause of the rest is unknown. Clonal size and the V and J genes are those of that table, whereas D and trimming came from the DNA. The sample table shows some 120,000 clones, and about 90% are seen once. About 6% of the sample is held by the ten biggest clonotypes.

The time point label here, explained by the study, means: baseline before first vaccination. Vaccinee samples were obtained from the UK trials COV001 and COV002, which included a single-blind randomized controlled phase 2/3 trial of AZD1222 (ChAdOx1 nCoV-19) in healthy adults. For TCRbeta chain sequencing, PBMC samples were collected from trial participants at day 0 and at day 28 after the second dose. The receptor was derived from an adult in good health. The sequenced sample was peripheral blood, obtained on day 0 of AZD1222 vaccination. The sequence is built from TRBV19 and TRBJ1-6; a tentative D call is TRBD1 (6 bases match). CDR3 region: CASSGQGNSPLHF. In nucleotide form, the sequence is TGTGCCAGTAGTGGGCAGGGGAATTCACCCCTCCACTTT.